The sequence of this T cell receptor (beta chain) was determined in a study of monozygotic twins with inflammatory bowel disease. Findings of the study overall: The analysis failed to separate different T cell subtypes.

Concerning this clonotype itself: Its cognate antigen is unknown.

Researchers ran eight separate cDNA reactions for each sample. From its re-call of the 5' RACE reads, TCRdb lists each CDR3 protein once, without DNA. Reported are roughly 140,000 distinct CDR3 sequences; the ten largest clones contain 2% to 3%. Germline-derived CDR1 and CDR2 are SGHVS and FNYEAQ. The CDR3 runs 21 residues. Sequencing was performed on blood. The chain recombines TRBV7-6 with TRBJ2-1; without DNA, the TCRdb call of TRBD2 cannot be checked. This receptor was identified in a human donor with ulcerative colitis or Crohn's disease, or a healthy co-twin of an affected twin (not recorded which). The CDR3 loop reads CASSQSIGLAGGSGTYNEQFF.